A single sample is the source of the 23 T cell receptor beta chains below, sequenced in a study of T cell responses to AZD1222 COVID-19 vaccine. Assay used: immunoSEQ multiplex PCR; TCRdb lists only in-frame clones, some missing. The data contain some 100,000 clones, 70% to 90% of them singletons. Sequenced here: peripheral blood, sampled on day 0 of AZD1222 vaccination. The receptors were sampled from an adult in good health.

The rearrangement uses TRBV3-1 (or the pseudogene TRBV3-2) and TRBJ2-3, with D perhaps TRBD1 (6 bases). Deletions cut 3 bases from V and 3 bases from J, with 10 bases between. There are 14 residues in the CDR3. Germline CDR1 and CDR2: LGHDT and YNNKEL (reference sequence). In DNA form, the CDR3 reads TGTGCCAGCAGCCACCGGGACATTACAGATACGCAGTATTTT. Its protein product is CASSHRDITDTQYF.

This clone was detected a few times. CDR3 protein: CASSGDRGNEKLFF. The CDR3 DNA sequence: TGCGCCAGCAGCGGGGACAGGGGAAATGAAAAACTGTTTTTT. The chain carries TRBV5-1 and TRBJ1-4, with TRBD1 matching 10 bases. Germline CDR1 is SGHRS and CDR2 is YFSETQ. V was pared by 4 bases and J by 5 bases, with 2 bases of the junction left unmatched. CDR3 length: 14 residues.

V gene TRBV5-1 combines with J gene TRBJ1-4, with D perhaps matching TRBD1 (6 bases). V was shortened by 5 bases and J by 5 bases, with 13 bases between the two germline ends. The CDR3 contains 14 residues. CDR1 is SGHRS and CDR2 is YFSETQ in the germline V gene. CDR3 DNA sequence: TGCGCCAGCAGTATCGGCAGGGGCAATGAAAAACTGTTTTTT. It translates to CASSIGRGNEKLFF.

This clone turned up a few times. J is TRBJ1-4 and V is TRBV15, with 7 bases matching TRBD1. V lost 5 bases, J lost 4 bases, and 4 bases stayed unmatched. CDR1 is LNHNV and CDR2 is YYDKDF in the germline V gene (reference sequence). The CDR3 is made up of 14 amino acids. CDR3 loop: CATSRTGRNEKLFF. The DNA of the CDR3 is TGTGCCACCAGCCGGACAGGACGTAATGAAAAACTGTTTTTT.

This rearrangement joins TRBV9 to TRBJ2-7, with 8 bases fitting TRBD1. The V gene end was trimmed by 3 bases and the J gene end by 3 bases; junction bases not matched to a gene: 11. This CDR3 spans 16 amino acids. The germline CDR1 and CDR2 sequences are SGDLS and YYNGEE. The CDR3 nucleotides are TGTGCCAGCAGCGAAAGGACAGGGAACCTTGTCTACGAGCAGTACTTC. Residues: CASSERTGNLVYEQYF.

This chain links TRBV18 with TRBJ1-1; 7 bases agree with TRBD1. CDR3 size: 15 residues. CDR1 KGHSH and CDR2 LQKENI come from the germline V gene. V trimming: 1 base; J trimming: 1 base; junction bases outside the gene matches: 3. CDR3 sequence: CASSPQGASNTEAFF. Here the CDR3 DNA reads TGTGCCAGCTCACCACAGGGGGCTTCGAACACTGAAGCTTTCTTT.

The V gene is TRBV4-2, the J gene TRBJ2-5, with a possible D match to TRBD2 (6 bases). CDR3 length equals 13 residues. Germline V CDR1 and CDR2: LGHNA, YNFKEQ. Trimming left V 5 bases short and J 5 bases short, with 12 bases between. The CDR3 DNA follows: TGTGCCAGCAGCTCCCGGGGGAGTGAGACCCAGTACTTC. Translating gives CASSSRGSETQYF.

J is TRBJ1-2 and V is TRBV18; D is perhaps TRBD1 (5 bases). Trimming took off 5 bases at V and 10 bases at J, with 8 bases between the two ends. The CDR3 is made up of 10 amino acids. Germline CDR1 is KGHSH and CDR2 is LQKENI. DNA for the CDR3: TGTGCCAGCTCAGGGGGAACCTACACCTTC. Its protein product is CASSGGTYTF.

The chain uses TRBV11-3 and TRBJ2-3; 16 bases fit TRBD2. The germline CDR1 and CDR2 sequences are SGHNT and YENEEA. The CDR3 has 16 amino acids. V was pared by 5 bases and J by 6 bases, with 5 bases of the junction left unmatched. The CDR3 sequence is CASSKGLAGGHDTQYF. Here the CDR3 DNA reads TGTGCCAGCAGCAAGGGACTAGCGGGGGGGCACGATACGCAGTATTTT.

J is TRBJ2-1 and V is TRBV28; TRBD2 matches at 10 bases. Germline V gene lookup returns CDR1 MDHEN and CDR2 SYDVKM. The V gene end was trimmed by 5 bases and the J gene end by 4 bases; junction bases not matched to a gene: 14. The CDR3 covers 18 residues. This CDR3 is CASSPLLAGGQKYNEQFF. The CDR3 DNA follows: TGTGCCAGCAGTCCCCTATTAGCGGGAGGACAAAAATACAATGAGCAGTTCTTC.

The rearrangement joins TRBV7-9 to TRBJ1-2; 7 bases fit TRBD1. Germline loops: CDR1 SEHNR, CDR2 FQNEAQ (reference sequence). V shed 4 bases and J 5 bases; nucleotides not matched to a gene: 7. This CDR3 comprises 14 residues. The CDR3 loop is CASSSRTGYYGYTF. The DNA for the CDR3 is TGTGCCAGCAGCTCACGGACAGGATATTATGGCTACACCTTC. Full variable domain (rest looked up from reference TRBV7-9 and TRBJ1-2): DTGVSQNPRHKITKRGQNVTFRCDPISEHNRLYWYRQTLGQGPEFLTYFQNEAQLEKSRLLSDRFSAERPKGSFSTLEIQRTEQGDSAMYLCASSSRTGYYGYTFGSGTRLTVV.

Here the CDR3 reads CASRVRGAGGHNEQFF. The CDR3 DNA reads TGTGCCAGCAGGGTCCGAGGAGCGGGGGGTCACAATGAGCAGTTCTTC. V gene TRBV2 combines with J gene TRBJ2-1; 9 nucleotides match TRBD2. The V gene end was trimmed by 6 bases and the J gene end by 5 bases; junction bases not matched to a gene: 11. Germline V gives CDR1 SNHLY, CDR2 FYNNEI. There are 16 residues in the CDR3. The whole variable domain, remainder taken from reference TRBV2 and TRBJ2-1, is EPEVTQTPSHQVTQMGQEVILRCVPISNHLYFYWYRQILGQKVEFLVSFYNNEISEKSEIFDDQFSVERPDGSNFTLKIRSTKLEDSAMYFCASRVRGAGGHNEQFFGPGTRLTVL.

This clone showed up just once. The chain carries TRBV12-3 or TRBV12-4 and TRBJ2-3; D call uncertain. The CDR3 runs 12 residues. Trimming left V 7 bases short and J 7 bases short, with 12 bases between. CDR3 DNA sequence: TGTGCCAGCACCCGGGCTGGAAATACGCAGTATTTT. Its translation: CASTRAGNTQYF.

The rearrangement joins TRBV19 to TRBJ2-6; D call uncertain. V was trimmed by 6 bases and J by 3 bases, leaving 15 bases between them. CDR3 size: 16 residues. The germline CDR1 and CDR2 sequences are LNHDA and SQIVND (reference sequence). The CDR3 sequence: CASSQLPENGANVLTF. CDR3 coding DNA: TGTGCCAGTAGCCAATTGCCCGAAAATGGGGCCAACGTCCTGACTTTC.

The J gene is TRBJ1-2, the V gene TRBV28; D call uncertain. Germline assignment: CDR1 MDHEN and CDR2 SYDVKM. The CDR3 length is 12 residues. Trimming left V 5 bases short and J 3 bases short, with 7 bases between. The CDR3 DNA reads as TGTGCCAGCAGTCGGACGGACTATGGCTACACCTTC. This gives the protein CASSRTDYGYTF.

This sequence joins TRBV7-9 and TRBJ2-3; D remains unclear. The CDR3 is made up of 14 amino acids. Germline-derived CDR1 and CDR2 are SEHNR and FQNEAQ (reference sequence). The V end was cut by 5 bases, the J end by 4 bases, with 13 bases between. In DNA, the CDR3 is TGTGCCAGCAGCGATCCGGTTAAATCAGATACGCAGTATTTT. Encoded protein: CASSDPVKSDTQYF.

CDR3 sequence (DNA): TGTGCCAGCAGTTTAGAGGTAGGGGGAGGGAATGAGCAGTTCTTC. Amino acids: CASSLEVGGGNEQFF. The chain carries TRBV3-1 (or the pseudogene TRBV3-2) and TRBJ2-1; D may be TRBD2 (7 bases). Germline V gene lookup returns CDR1 LGHDT and CDR2 YNNKEL (reference sequence). V dropped 6 bases and J dropped 7 bases, with 19 bases sitting between them. The CDR3 is made up of 15 amino acids.

V usage is TRBV5-6 and J usage is TRBJ2-5; D unclear. The CDR3 has 15 amino acids. Trimming took off 4 bases at V and 4 bases at J, with 17 bases between the two ends. From germline, CDR1 is SGHDT and CDR2 YYEEEE. CDR3 in amino acids: CASSARTLGGETQYF. The CDR3 DNA reads TGTGCCAGCAGCGCCCGGACCCTGGGCGGAGAGACCCAGTACTTC. The full variable domain, with the rest looked up from reference TRBV5-6 and TRBJ2-5, is DAGVTQSPTHLIKTRGQQVTLRCSPKSGHDTVSWYQQALGQGPQFIFQYYEEEERQRGNFPDRFSGHQFPNYSSELNVNALLLGDSALYLCASSARTLGGETQYFGPGTRLLVL.

The chain couples TRBV27 to TRBJ1-2, with D possibly matching TRBD1 (6 bases). Germline loops: CDR1 MNHEY, CDR2 SMNVEV (reference sequence). V dropped 5 bases and J dropped 4 bases, with 20 bases sitting between them. There are 16 residues in the CDR3. In DNA, the CDR3 is TGTGCCAGCAGTATCCACCCCGACAGGATAAGCTATGGCTACACCTTC. It translates to CASSIHPDRISYGYTF.

This clone has just one count. The V and J genes are TRBV30 and TRBJ2-1; D ambiguous. V was pared by 5 bases and J by 4 bases, with 6 bases between. This CDR3 has 11 residues. CDR1 GTSNPN and CDR2 SVGIG come from the germline V gene (reference sequence). The CDR3 reads CAWGPYNEQFF. DNA for the CDR3: TGTGCCTGGGGACCTTACAATGAGCAGTTCTTC.

This clone was seen more than once but under ten times. CDR3 residues: CASSFPRGGGNTGELFF. DNA for the CDR3: TGCGCCAGCAGCTTCCCTCGCGGTGGTGGGAACACCGGGGAGCTGTTTTTT. The rearrangement links TRBV5-1 to TRBJ2-2, with no clear D. The CDR3 has 17 residues. The germline V and J ends were trimmed by 2 bases and 1 base, with 15 bases remaining between them. Germline values: CDR1 SGHRS, CDR2 YFSETQ.

The chain couples TRBV9 to TRBJ1-2; D is undetermined. This CDR3 has 13 amino acids. CDR1 is SGDLS and CDR2 is YYNGEE in the germline V gene. Trimming cost V 3 bases and J 8 bases, with 14 bases left between them. CDR3 amino acids: CASSERSYGGYTF. The CDR3 DNA reads as TGTGCCAGCAGCGAGCGGTCCTACGGGGGCTACACCTTC.

The chain recombines TRBV10-1 with TRBJ2-1; TRBD1 matches 9 bases. With V trimmed by 4 bases and J by 15 bases, 4 bases remained unmatched. The length of the CDR3 is 11 residues. Germline assignment: CDR1 WNHNN and CDR2 SYGVQD (reference sequence). CDR3 coding DNA: TGCGCCAGCAGTGGCCGGGACAGGGTGTTCTTC. It yields the protein CASSGRDRVFF.